This T cell receptor (beta chain) was sequenced during a study of blood T cell repertoires in COVID-19. TCRdb's copy holds only in-frame clones and misses some; the assay was immunoSEQ multiplex PCR. Counted here are more than 350,000 clones, 80% to 90% occurring once; the ten biggest clones make up 1%. Deletions cut 4 bases from V and 0 bases from J, with 12 bases between. In germline, CDR1 is SGHDN, CDR2 FVKESK. This CDR3 is 15 amino acids long. This clone was detected a few times. The origin of this receptor is a man aged 18 to 29 who had recovered from COVID-19. This chain joins TRBV14 and TRBJ1-2; unclear D gene. Material for sequencing was PBMCs or T cells enriched from blood (not recorded which). The CDR3 DNA is TGTGCCAGCAGCCGACCGGGGTCAGCTAACTATGGCTACACCTTC. Amino acids: CASSRPGSANYGYTF.